The clone carrying this TCR beta chain was counted many times. The antigen is not known. This specimen belongs to a study of T cell repertoires in cytomegalovirus infection. Germline CDR1 is MNHEY and CDR2 is SVGEGT. The length of the CDR3 is 11 residues. Trimming removed 5 bases at V and 7 bases at J, with 6 bases between. Each CDR3 protein is one row after TCRdb ran MiXCR on the reads. The sample includes about 460,000 distinct CDR3 sequences, 11% of them seen just once. The study, taken as a whole, reports: In two of eight donors, the top clonotype was HLA-C-restricted CMV-specific.

The specimen sequenced was PBMCs. The chain is built from TRBV6-2 or TRBV6-3 and TRBJ2-1; D is unclear. The sequence was obtained from a human donor in good health (CMV status not recorded). Some clones in this sample may be carry-over from other donors' samples. The CDR3 DNA reads as TGTGCCAGCAGTCCGAAGAATGAGCAGTTCTTC. Amino acids: CASSPKNEQFF.